This paragraph covers one TCR beta chain sequence. What antigen it recognizes has not been identified. Base-call qualities are not available, and no considerably larger clone is one nucleotide away. The data were obtained in a study of blood T cell repertoires in COVID-19 (dated by TCRdb to 2019 to 2021). General notes on the study: ImmuneRACE Cohort 3 recovered participants were defined by two consecutive negative NP/OP PCR tests, healthcare professional clearance, or symptom resolution. Samples from collaborators originated in the United States, Italy and Spain and spanned both the acute and convalescent phases of COVID-19. The prospective study material was composed of cDNA or gDNA derived from T cells, B-cell-depleted T cells, or PBMCs. The dataset comprised deeply sampled blood TCRbeta repertoires from subjects exposed to, actively infected with, or recovered from COVID-19. A freely available public database, intended as a resource for researchers studying the immune response to SARS-CoV-2, is where the repertoires were released. The samples were drawn from the first 160 participants of the ongoing ImmuneRACE study and from under 1,500 subjects provided by 6 global collaborators. A de-identified subject ID, COVID-19 status, age in years and sex were almost always included in the sample metadata. HLA class I and class II types, where available, came from metadata supplied by the sample provider rather than from assay-based typing. What the work shows at the level of the full study, not this receptor alone: Clinical and demographic metadata were provided uncurated, with the amount varying by source and participant.

TCRbeta CDR3 regions were amplified from genomic DNA by means of the immunoSEQ Assay, a bias-controlled multiplex PCR. On the authors' methods: Nucleated cell counts per sample were estimated from amplification of reference gene primers within the assay. Sequence reads were collapsed and filtered to measure the absolute abundance of every unique TCRbeta CDR3 rearrangement. Productive Simpson clonality was computed per sample as the square root of Simpson's diversity index over productive rearrangements. Entries here come from immuneACCESS through TCRdb and include only in-frame sequences with V and J called. Some clones fail to appear in such tables; in the studies checked, an unresolved V gene covers under half of the shortfall, and the cause of the remainder is unknown. V, J and clone size are taken as reported in that table, and D and trimming were inferred from the DNA itself. The sample records about 360,000 clones, about 90% of which are singletons. 1.5% to 2.5% of the sample lies in the top ten.

In the prospective study, participants were roughly 18 to 90 years old, resided in about two dozen geographic areas of the United States, and were enrolled through a virtual design. To assign participants to cohorts, the prospective study relied on clinical history that participants themselves reported in a screening survey and a study questionnaire. Mobile phlebotomists in the prospective study collected whole blood, serum and a nasopharyngeal or oropharyngeal swab from every participant. Over a roughly 2-month period, participants in the prospective study had the option of providing additional blood draws and questionnaires. Prospective study blood samples were shipped either frozen or at room temperature before DNA extraction. This receptor was taken from a man aged 35 to 55 in a cohort exposed to, infected with or recovered from COVID-19 (not recorded which). The sequencing input was PBMCs or T cells enriched from blood (not recorded which).

CDR3 region: CASSAGGINQPQHF. The nucleotide sequence is TGCGCCAGCAGTGCCGGGGGGATCAATCAGCCCCAGCATTTT. The chain employs TRBV10-2 and TRBJ1-5, and possibly TRBD1, on 5 matching bases. Counted from cysteine to phenylalanine, this CDR3 has 14 amino acids. The retained sequence is limited to the CDR3, 42 bases, with the frame set at the first base. The germline V gene gives CDR1 as WSHSY and CDR2 as SAAADI. Deletion took 4 bases off V and 3 bases off J, with a span of 10 bases between the germline ends.